This is a list of T cell receptor beta chains from one sample in a study of blood T cell repertoires in COVID-19. TCRdb's table, derived via immunoSEQ multiplex PCR, lists solely in-frame clones and lacks some. The sample holds 80,000 to 95,000 clones; roughly 88% are singletons and the top ten take 6% to 8.5%. Sequenced material: peripheral blood. These receptors were collected from an older man with acute or convalescent COVID-19. Both conserved end residues are part of each CDR3. The D gene is left open where the match is weak. Size is stated for part of the rows, as once, few or many counts, or as a class when the clone is expanded.

TRBJ1-3 TRBD1 TRBV27 few TGTGCCAGCAGTTCGGGACAGGGTGGGGTAAACACCATATATTTT CASSSGQGGVNTIYF
TRBJ2-2 - TRBV6-5 - TGTGCCAGCAGTTACTCGTCGGGACAACCCACCGGGGAGCTGTTTTTT CASSYSSGQPTGELFF
TRBJ2-2 TRBD1 TRBV7-6 - TGTGCCAGCAGGGACGGGACAGGGAACACCGGGGAGCTGTTTTTT CASRDGTGNTGELFF
TRBJ2-7 - TRBV18 few TGTGCCAGCTCACCAGACTATTACGAGCAGTACTTC CASSPDYYEQYF
TRBJ1-4 - TRBV5-5 - TGTGCCAGCAGCTGGGAGGGGATAACGGGTGAAAAACTGTTTTTT CASSWEGITGEKLFF
TRBJ2-7 - TRBV27 - TGTGCCAGCAGTTTCTGGGGGGAAGACGAGCAGTACTTC CASSFWGEDEQYF
TRBJ2-7 TRBD2 TRBV3-1/TRBV3-2 - TGTGCCAGCAGACTAACCGGGAGGTCCTACGAGCAGTACTTC CASRLTGRSYEQYF
TRBJ2-2 TRBD1 TRBV18 few TGTGCCAGCTCACAGACAGGGGCAAACACCGGGGAGCTGTTTTTT CASSQTGANTGELFF
TRBJ2-5 - TRBV3-1/TRBV3-2 - TGTGCCAGCAGCCAAGAGAACAGGGAAGCAGAGACCCAGTACTTC CASSQENREAETQYF
TRBJ2-5 - TRBV2 once TGTGCCAGCGTCAGTGGCAGTTATGAGACCCAGTACTTC CASVSGSYETQYF
TRBJ1-5 - TRBV19 - TGTGCCAGTAGTATACAGGCCCCTTATAGCAATCAGCCCCAGCATTTT CASSIQAPYSNQPQHF
TRBJ2-3 TRBD2 TRBV29-1 once TGCAGCGTGCAATTTTCGGTGGTAGCGGGAGGGTATTTTGGTACAGATACGCAGTATTTT CSVQFSVVAGGYFGTDTQYF
TRBJ1-4 - TRBV2 - TGTGCCAGCAGTACAAACAGGGATGAAAAACTGTTTTTT CASSTNRDEKLFF
TRBJ1-6 - TRBV14 once TGTGCCAGCAGCCAAGTGCGGGGTAATTCACCCCTCCACTTT CASSQVRGNSPLHF
TRBJ2-7 TRBD1 TRBV19 - TGTGCCAGTAGTACGGGACAGGGGGCCTCCTACGAGCAGTACTTC CASSTGQGASYEQYF
TRBJ2-1 - TRBV5-4 - TGTGCCAGCAGCCCAGCCAGGGGCAATGAGCAGTTCTTC CASSPARGNEQFF
TRBJ1-5 TRBD1 TRBV11-2 - TGTGCCAGCAGCTCCGGGACAGCTACTAATCAGCCCCAGCATTTT CASSSGTATNQPQHF
TRBJ2-6 - TRBV7-8 - TGTGCCAGCAGGAGCTCTGGGGCCAACGTCCTGACTTTC CASRSSGANVLTF
TRBJ2-1 - TRBV5-6 once TGTGCCAGCAGCTTTTCTATCGGTGAGCAGTTCTTC CASSFSIGEQFF
TRBJ2-7 - TRBV29-1 - TGCAGCGTTGAAGGCCAGGCGTATGAGCAGTACTTC CSVEGQAYEQYF
TRBJ2-7 - TRBV4-3 - TGCGCCAGCAGCCAAGAGGTGGAGGGAAGCTCCTACGAGCAGTACTTC CASSQEVEGSSYEQYF
TRBJ2-1 TRBD2 TRBV5-5 - TGTGCCAGCAGCTGGAGTGTTAGCGGGGGGGCGAGCTCCTACAATGAGCAGTTCTTC CASSWSVSGGASSYNEQFF
TRBJ2-1 - TRBV9 - TGTGCCAGCAGCGTACAGGGAGCGGAGGGCAATGAGCAGTTCTTC CASSVQGAEGNEQFF
TRBJ2-3 - TRBV30 once TGTGCCTGGGTACCCCGCGGAACACTGAGGGATACGCAGTATTTT CAWVPRGTLRDTQYF
TRBJ2-3 TRBD2 TRBV5-1 - TGCGCCAGCAGCCGAGCAAGCGGGGGGGCTGCAGATACGCAGTATTTT CASSRASGGAADTQYF
TRBJ1-1 - TRBV10-3 - TGTGCCATCAGTCAGGGCTCTTCAGCTTTCTTT CAISQGSSAFF
TRBJ1-5 - TRBV6-1 - TGTGCCAGCAGTGAAGAGGGGCGAGTGCAGCCCCAGCATTTT CASSEEGRVQPQHF
TRBJ2-1 TRBD2 TRBV7-6 - TGTGCCAGCAGCATTTCTAGCGGTCCCTACAATGAGCAGTTCTTC CASSISSGPYNEQFF
TRBJ1-4 - TRBV4-1 - TGCGCCAGCAGCCAAGGCAGGCGGGGTTCAACTAATGAAAAACTGTTTTTT CASSQGRRGSTNEKLFF
TRBJ2-7 - TRBV18 once TGTGCCAGCTCACCCAGGGCGGGAAGCTCCTACGAGCAGTACTTC CASSPRAGSSYEQYF
TRBJ1-6 - TRBV5-4 few TGTGCCAGCAGCCCCGACGCTGCGGGTAATTCACCCCTCCACTTT CASSPDAAGNSPLHF
TRBJ2-1 TRBD2 TRBV4-3 - TGCGCCAGCAGCCCCCAGGGGGGACTAGCGGGAAGTGAGCAGTTCTTC CASSPQGGLAGSEQFF
TRBJ2-3 - TRBV5-6 - TGTGCCAGCAGCTCGCTCAGGGCCCAGAATACGCAGTATTTT CASSSLRAQNTQYF
TRBJ1-1 TRBD1 TRBV4-1 - TGCGCCAGCAGCCATAAACAGGGGGGACAGGGGGCGACTGAAGCTTTCTTT CASSHKQGGQGATEAFF
TRBJ1-5 - TRBV11-2 - TGTGCCAGCAGCTTAGACAGGGGCGCAGGACAGCCCCAGCATTTT CASSLDRGAGQPQHF
TRBJ2-3 - TRBV14 - TGTGCCAGCAGTCTCCAATTGGCTAGCACAGATACGCAGTATTTT CASSLQLASTDTQYF
TRBJ2-2 TRBD1 TRBV24-1 - TGTGCCACCAGTGATCTTAGACAGGGGGCAACCGGGGAGCTGTTTTTT CATSDLRQGATGELFF
TRBJ1-1 - TRBV10-3 - TGTGCCATCAGCGTACAGGCTCCGGGCACTGAAGCTTTCTTT CAISVQAPGTEAFF
TRBJ2-1 - TRBV7-9 - TGTGCCAGCAGCGGAGGGGAGTTCTACAATGAGCAGTTCTTC CASSGGEFYNEQFF
TRBJ2-2 TRBD2 TRBV7-2 - TGTGCCAGCAGCCGGACTAGCGGGAACACGAACACCGGGGAGCTGTTTTTT CASSRTSGNTNTGELFF